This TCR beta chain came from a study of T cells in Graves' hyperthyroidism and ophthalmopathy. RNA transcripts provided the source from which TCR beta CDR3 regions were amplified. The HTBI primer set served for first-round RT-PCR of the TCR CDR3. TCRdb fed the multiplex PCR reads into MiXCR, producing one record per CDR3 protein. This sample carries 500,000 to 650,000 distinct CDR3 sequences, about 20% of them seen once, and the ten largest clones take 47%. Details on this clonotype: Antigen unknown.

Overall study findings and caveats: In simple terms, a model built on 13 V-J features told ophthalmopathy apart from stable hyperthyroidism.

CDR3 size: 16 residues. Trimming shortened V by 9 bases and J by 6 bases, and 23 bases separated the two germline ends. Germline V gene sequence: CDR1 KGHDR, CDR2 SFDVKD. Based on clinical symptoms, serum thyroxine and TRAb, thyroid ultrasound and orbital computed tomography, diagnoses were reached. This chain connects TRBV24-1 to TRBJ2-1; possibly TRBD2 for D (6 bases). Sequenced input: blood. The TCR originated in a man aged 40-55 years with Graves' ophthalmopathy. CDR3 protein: CATSEGALVGLNEQFF. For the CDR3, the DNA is TGTGCCACCTCTGAGGGCGCCCTAGTGGGACTCAATGAGCAGTTCTTC.